Below, 30 T cell receptor beta chains from the same sample are listed, as sequenced in a study of cytomegalovirus exposure and HLA in healthy donors. 60 Vbeta and 13 Jbeta primers were used in PCR. Measured with immunoSEQ multiplex PCR; TCRdb has only the in-frame clones, and not every one. This listing includes about 200,000 clones. The specimen sequenced was PBMCs. These receptors came from a girl aged 2-10 years in good health and CMV-seropositive.

The rearrangement uses TRBV19 and TRBJ2-2; no clear D. The CDR3 is made up of 13 amino acids. Trimming shortened V by 6 bases and J by 5 bases, and 10 bases separated the two germline ends. Germline CDR1 is LNHDA and CDR2 is SQIVND (reference sequence). CDR3 DNA sequence: TGTGCCAGTAGCAAATCCCGGACCGGGGAGCTGTTTTTT. Translation: CASSKSRTGELFF.

V and J are TRBV10-3 and TRBJ2-5, with 8 positions matching TRBD1. V lost 6 bases and J lost 4; bases outside the gene matches: 1. This CDR3 contains 12 residues. In germline, CDR1 is ENHRY, CDR2 SYGVKD. CDR3 residues: CAISRGRETQYF. The CDR3 DNA reads TGTGCCATCAGCAGGGGGCGAGAGACCCAGTACTTC.

As for this clone: One junction end disagrees with the germline gene, perhaps due to a read error. Additional DNA sequences in this sample encode the identical CDR3. The chain uses TRBV6-5 and TRBJ2-1; TRBD2 is a possible D gene (5 bases). The CDR3 runs to 14 residues. Germline V CDR1 and CDR2: MNHEY, SVGAGI. This chain's CDR3 is CASSYGIFGNEQFF. The CDR3 DNA reads as TGTGCCAGCAGTTACGGTATTTTCGGGAATGAACAGTTCTTC.

CDR3 loop: CSVEEAIAVSYNEQFF. CDR3 nucleotide sequence: TGCAGCGTTGAAGAGGCCATAGCGGTCTCCTACAATGAGCAGTTCTTC. The V and J genes are TRBV29-1 and TRBJ2-1, with D possibly matching TRBD2 (6 bases). The V end was cut by 0 bases, the J end by 0 bases, with 12 bases between. The CDR3 has 16 amino acids. Germline CDR1 and CDR2: SQVTM and ANQGSEA.

The chain combines TRBV6-4 with TRBJ1-2; 8 bases map to TRBD1. The CDR3 contains 15 residues. Germline CDR1 is MRHNA and CDR2 is SNTAGT. Losses at the gene ends were 3 bases for V and 8 bases for J; bases not matched to a gene: 11. The CDR3 loop reads CASSEQGTGSTGYTF. CDR3 DNA sequence: TGTGCCAGCAGTGAGCAGGGGACAGGATCAACGGGCTACACCTTC.

The rearrangement links TRBV27 to TRBJ2-7, with TRBD1 matching 12 bases. The CDR3 is 15 amino acids. The germline CDR1 and CDR2 sequences are MNHEY and SMNVEV (reference sequence). The ends lost 9 bases at V and 3 bases at J; junction bases unmatched: 9. The CDR3 protein is CASNEGTGGLYEQYF. CDR3 in DNA: TGTGCCAGTAATGAAGGGACAGGGGGCCTCTACGAGCAGTACTTC.

The gene calls are TRBV19 and TRBJ1-5; D is possibly TRBD1 (6 bases). V was cut by 7 bases and J by 3 bases, with 13 bases left in between. Germline values: CDR1 LNHDA, CDR2 SQIVND (reference sequence). The length of the CDR3 is 14 residues. CDR3 DNA: TGTGCCAGTACCTTAAGACAGGTCAATCAGCCCCAGCATTTT. Translated: CASTLRQVNQPQHF. Combining the CDR3 with reference TRBV19 and TRBJ1-5 gives the whole variable domain DGGITQSPKYLFRKEGQNVTLSCEQNLNHDAMYWYRQDPGQGLRLIYYSQIVNDFQKGDIAEGYSVSREKKESFPLTVTSAQKNPTAFYLCASTLRQVNQPQHFGDGTRLSIL.

This rearrangement joins TRBV27 to TRBJ1-1, with D possibly matching TRBD1 (5 bases). The CDR3 loop spans 14 amino acids. V was shortened by 5 bases and J by 1 base, with 11 bases between the two germline ends. Germline loops: CDR1 MNHEY, CDR2 SMNVEV (reference sequence). For the CDR3, the DNA is TGTGCCAGCAGTCCCCGCGGGGGGAACACTGAAGCTTTCTTT. Encoded protein: CASSPRGGNTEAFF.

This chain joins TRBV27 and TRBJ2-5; 14 nucleotides line up with TRBD2. With V trimmed by 2 bases and J by 4 bases, 9 bases remained unmatched. The CDR3 sequence is 18 residues long. Germline V gene sequence: CDR1 MNHEY, CDR2 SMNVEV (reference sequence). The CDR3 coding sequence is TGTGCCAGCAGTTTAGGGACTAGCGGGAGTGGGGTCGGAGAGACCCAGTACTTC. This encodes CASSLGTSGSGVGETQYF.

The chain couples TRBV6-1 to TRBJ1-2, with D perhaps matching TRBD1 (6 bases). Germline CDR1 MNHNS, CDR2 SASEGT. Trimming took off 3 bases at V and 5 bases at J, with 10 bases between the two ends. CDR3 length: 13 amino acids. The CDR3 here is CASSDWDIYGYTF. CDR3 sequence (DNA): TGTGCCAGCAGTGACTGGGACATATATGGCTACACCTTC.

The CDR3 nucleotides are TGTGCCAGCAGCTTACCGACTAGCGGGAGAATGGATACGCAGTATTTT. As protein: CASSLPTSGRMDTQYF. This chain links TRBV7-9 with TRBJ2-3, with 12 positions matching TRBD2. In germline, CDR1 is SEHNR, CDR2 FQNEAQ (reference sequence). This CDR3 region has 16 residues. V shed 2 bases and J 6 bases; nucleotides not matched to a gene: 6.

The chain joins TRBV5-6 to TRBJ1-2; possibly TRBD1 for D (5 bases). V was pared by 4 bases and J by 7 bases, with 17 bases between. The CDR3 is 14 residues long. Germline CDR1 and CDR2: SGHDT and YYEEEE. The chain's CDR3 is CASSLEAGASGYTF. In nucleotides, the CDR3 is TGTGCCAGCAGCCTGGAGGCTGGGGCTAGTGGCTACACCTTC.

This rearrangement joins TRBV28 to TRBJ2-3; 7 bases map to TRBD2. The CDR3 spans 16 residues. Germline CDR1 is MDHEN and CDR2 is SYDVKM. V gave up 1 base and J gave up 2 bases; unmatched junction bases: 6. CDR3 bases: TGTGCCAGCAGTTTATATGGTAGCGGGCCCACAGATACGCAGTATTTT. Its translation: CASSLYGSGPTDTQYF.

The rearrangement joins TRBV29-1 to TRBJ1-3; TRBD1 agrees at 7 bases. Germline CDR1 reads SQVTM; CDR2 reads ANQGSEA. The CDR3 contains 12 residues. V gave up 7 bases and J gave up 6 bases; unmatched junction bases: 6. This chain's CDR3 is CSAGTVENTIYF. CDR3 in DNA: TGCAGCGCAGGGACAGTAGAAAACACCATATATTTT.

This chain links TRBV6-4 with TRBJ2-3; D may be TRBD2 (5 bases). V was cut by 5 bases and J by 2 bases, with 8 bases left in between. This CDR3 has 13 amino acids. Germline assignment: CDR1 MRHNA and CDR2 SNTAGT. Here the CDR3 DNA reads TGTGCCAGCAGTTACCGGGACACAGATACGCAGTATTTT. Residues: CASSYRDTDTQYF.

The genes are TRBV28 and TRBJ2-1; the match to TRBD1 covers 8 bases. The trim removed 4 bases at V and 6 bases at J, leaving 8 bases unmatched. Looked up from germline, CDR1 is MDHEN and CDR2 is SYDVKM. The CDR3 length is 15 residues. The chain's CDR3 is CASSWATGAFNEQFF. CDR3 nucleotides: TGTGCCAGCAGTTGGGCGACAGGGGCTTTCAATGAGCAGTTCTTC.

CDR3 sequence: CASSPWTGVETQYF. The CDR3 DNA sequence: TGTGCCAGCAGTCCCTGGACAGGGGTAGAGACCCAGTACTTC. The V gene is TRBV28, the J gene TRBJ2-5, with 9 nucleotides matching TRBD1. Per germline, CDR1 MDHEN and CDR2 SYDVKM. The CDR3 is made up of 14 amino acids. J gave up 4 bases and V 5 bases, and 5 bases lay outside the gene matches.

This sequence joins TRBV2 and TRBJ2-5; TRBD2 might be the D (6 bases). Germline CDR1 is SNHLY and CDR2 is FYNNEI. V lost 0 bases, J lost 5 bases, and 16 bases lay in between. The CDR3 runs 16 residues. DNA of the CDR3: TGTGCCAGCAGTGAAGCTCGGGGGAGGAGAGGCGAGACCCAGTACTTC. Its translation is CASSEARGRRGETQYF.

V usage is TRBV14 and J usage is TRBJ2-7, with 7 bases that match TRBD2. Germline V gives CDR1 SGHDN, CDR2 FVKESK. V dropped 1 base and J dropped 0; count of bases not matched to a gene: 15. The CDR3 spans 19 residues. CDR3 amino acids: CASSQVIFGGRAISYEQYF. The CDR3 region has the DNA TGTGCCAGCAGCCAAGTTATATTTGGTGGGAGGGCCATCTCCTACGAGCAGTACTTC.

The chain has TRBV28 and TRBJ2-7, with 8 bases that match TRBD1. The junction had 25 bases not matched to a gene; V was cut back by 6 bases and J by 0 bases. CDR3 length equals 21 residues. The V gene's germline CDR1 is MDHEN and CDR2 SYDVKM. DNA of the CDR3: TGTGCCAGCAGCCCACGTCCCGGGACAGGCGCCTTTTCTGTAAGCTCCTACGAGCAGTACTTC. Its protein product is CASSPRPGTGAFSVSSYEQYF.

This rearrangement joins TRBV14 to TRBJ2-3; D uncertain. This CDR3 is 14 amino acids long. Looked up from germline, CDR1 is SGHDN and CDR2 is FVKESK. V was pared by 2 bases and J by 0 bases, with 6 bases between. CDR3 bases: TGTGCCAGCAGCCAAATCACTAGCACAGATACGCAGTATTTT. Its translation is CASSQITSTDTQYF.

The chain has TRBV7-8 and TRBJ1-1; TRBD1 is a possible D gene (6 bases). CDR1 is SGHVS, CDR2 FQNEAQ, per germline. The CDR3 has 16 amino acids. V lost 5 bases and J 1 base, leaving 17 bases between the germline ends. The CDR3 sequence is CASSPGVQGWNTEAFF. The CDR3 DNA reads TGTGCCAGCAGCCCAGGGGTCCAGGGCTGGAACACTGAAGCTTTCTTT.

The chain couples TRBV5-1 to TRBJ2-1, with 8 bases that match TRBD1. V shed 2 bases, J shed 4 bases, and the junction held 5 bases outside the gene matches. The CDR3 sequence is 15 residues long. In germline, CDR1 is SGHRS, CDR2 YFSETQ. The CDR3 reads CASSFTGGPYNEQFF. Here the CDR3 DNA reads TGCGCCAGCAGCTTTACAGGGGGGCCTTACAATGAGCAGTTCTTC.

The chain couples TRBV9 to TRBJ2-1, with 7 positions matching TRBD2. Germline V CDR1 and CDR2: SGDLS, YYNGEE. The CDR3 sequence is 16 residues long. V dropped 3 bases and J dropped 2; count of bases not matched to a gene: 8. CDR3 in DNA: TGTGCCAGCAGCGCTTCGGGAGGTTGGACCTACAATGAGCAGTTCTTC. Translating it yields CASSASGGWTYNEQFF.

V gene TRBV7-9 combines with J gene TRBJ2-2; D unclear. V lost 5 bases and J lost 9, with 13 bases in between. CDR3 length equals 13 residues. Looked up from germline, CDR1 is SEHNR and CDR2 is FQNEAQ (reference sequence). The CDR3 loop reads CASSHPDRWELFF. DNA of the CDR3: TGTGCCAGCAGCCACCCAGATCGATGGGAGCTGTTTTTT.

This rearrangement joins TRBV10-1 to TRBJ1-3, with 8 positions matching TRBD1. The CDR3 sequence is 15 residues long. Germline loops: CDR1 WNHNN, CDR2 SYGVQD (reference sequence). Trimming cost V 6 bases and J 5 bases; bases outside gene matches: 9. The CDR3 reads CASSPRGRLRNTIYF. The CDR3 DNA sequence: TGCGCCAGCAGCCCCAGGGGGCGCTTAAGAAACACCATATATTTT.

The V call is TRBV5-4, the J call TRBJ1-1; 9 bases agree with TRBD1. Losses at the gene ends were 4 bases for V and 5 bases for J; bases not matched to a gene: 6. Germline-derived CDR1 and CDR2 are SGHNT and YYREEE (reference sequence). This CDR3 is 14 amino acids long. CDR3 protein: CASSQRQGVTEAFF. In nucleotides, the CDR3 is TGTGCCAGCAGCCAAAGACAGGGGGTAACTGAAGCTTTCTTT.

The chain couples TRBV29-1 to TRBJ2-7, with D maybe TRBD2 (7 bases). The CDR3 contains 13 residues. Trimming removed 3 bases from V and 6 bases from J, with 15 bases in between. CDR1 SQVTM and CDR2 ANQGSEA come from the germline V gene. The CDR3 DNA follows: TGCAGCGTTGAGGGGGGGGCGACGAGCGAGCAGTACTTC. Translating it yields CSVEGGATSEQYF.

The genes are TRBV10-1 and TRBJ1-2; D possibly corresponds to TRBD1 (6 bases). CDR1 WNHNN and CDR2 SYGVQD come from the germline V gene (reference sequence). V was clipped by 2 bases and J by 4 bases, with 8 bases between them. The CDR3 covers 13 residues. CDR3 sequence: CASSEQGSYGYTF. CDR3 DNA sequence: TGCGCCAGCAGTGAGCAGGGGAGCTATGGCTACACCTTC.

This chain uses TRBV7-2 with TRBJ2-3; D is perhaps TRBD1 (5 bases). This CDR3 has 13 residues. The V gene lost 5 bases and the J gene lost 4 bases, with 10 bases spanning the gap. The V gene's germline CDR1 is SGHTA and CDR2 FQGNSA. The chain's CDR3 is CASSLDSADTQYF. CDR3 bases: TGTGCCAGCAGCCTCGACAGTGCAGATACGCAGTATTTT.